The following is a T cell receptor beta chain sequence with its context. Its matching antigen is unknown. A clone one base away is much larger, so this may be a read error. Germline V gene lookup returns CDR1 SNHLY and CDR2 FYNNEI. CDR3 length: 12 amino acids. Amplification of TCR beta CDR3 regions used RNA transcripts. The first round was an RT-PCR with HTBI primers, and the second round was a multiplex PCR. TCRdb recomputed calls from the multiplex PCR reads with MiXCR, one row per CDR3 protein. The repertoire holds approximately 700,000 distinct CDR3 sequences, 40% seen once, with roughly 46% in the top ten. The source of the sample is a study of Graves' ophthalmopathy and Graves' hyperthyroidism. Study-level findings and limits: The blood repertoire also included most expanded thyroid clonotypes above 0.001 frequency. As the model predicted ophthalmopathy progression, it achieved a sensitivity of around 71% and a specificity of around 76%.

This sequence was found in an adult man with Graves' ophthalmopathy. The chain uses TRBV2 and TRBJ1-1; D remains ambiguous. The sequenced sample consisted of peripheral blood. CDR3 residues: CASSYPLTETFF. The CDR3 DNA sequence: TGTGCCAGCAGTTACCCTCTCACTGAAACTTTCTTT.